A single sample gave rise to the 17 T cell receptor beta chains below, sequenced in a study of CD8+CD57+ T cells in acquired aplastic anemia. The patients chosen for sequencing had shown expansion of CD8+CD57+ cells (detected by flow cytometry). CDR3 and TCR beta VDJ profiling relied on a genomic DNA template. TCRdb reanalysed the reads using MiXCR and keeps one entry per CDR3 protein. The sample lists roughly 500,000 distinct CDR3 sequences; around 33% were seen once. The specimen was sorted CD4+, CD8+, or CD8+CD57+ T cells (not recorded which) from PBMCs. Receptor source: a human donor with aplastic anemia.

The rearrangement links TRBV20-1 to TRBJ2-5; 8 nucleotides line up with TRBD1. The CDR3 has 14 residues. Germline V gene data show CDR1 as DFQATT and CDR2 as SNEGSKA (reference sequence). Germline trimming cut 4 bases from V and 2 bases from J; bases unmatched to any gene: 6. The CDR3 DNA sequence: TGCAGTGCTACCCCGGGACAGGATCAAGAGACCCAGTACTTC. It encodes CSATPGQDQETQYF.

The CDR3 region has the DNA TGTGCCAGCAGCTTGACAGCAGCCTACGAGCAGTACTTC. Its protein is CASSLTAAYEQYF. The V and J genes are TRBV5-6 and TRBJ2-7; D is uncertain. Trimming removed 1 base at V and 2 bases at J, with 7 bases between. CDR1 is SGHDT and CDR2 is YYEEEE in the germline V gene. The CDR3 is 13 amino acids.

In this sample, this clonotype turned up a few times. One end of the junction is discordant with germline, which a read error may explain. The rearrangement uses TRBV10-2 and TRBJ1-1; D gene unclear. The CDR3 covers 14 residues. Germline CDR1 and CDR2: WSHSY and SAAADI. The CDR3 region has the DNA TGTGCCAGCAGTGAAGTCTGGAGTAACACTGAAGCTTTCTTT. It translates to CASSEVWSNTEAFF.

This chain joins TRBV5-4 and TRBJ1-2, with D possibly being TRBD1 (6 bases). Trimming left V 4 bases short and J 6 bases short, with 10 bases between. This CDR3 region has 12 residues. Germline assignment: CDR1 SGHNT and CDR2 YYREEE (reference sequence). CDR3 in DNA: TGTGCCAGCAGCCCACAGGGTGATGGCTACACCTTC. It translates to CASSPQGDGYTF.

This clonotype was detected ten times or more. The chain couples TRBV2 to TRBJ1-5; D gene unclear. The V and J ends lost 2 bases and 1 base respectively, with 6 bases between them. CDR3 size: 14 residues. CDR1 SNHLY and CDR2 FYNNEI come from the germline V gene. The DNA for the CDR3 is TGTGCCAGCAGTGAAATACAGAGCAATCAGCCCCAGCATTTT. Translating it yields CASSEIQSNQPQHF.

This clonotype was counted a few times. The chain couples TRBV24-1 to TRBJ2-3; perhaps TRBD2 as D (6 bases). The V end was cut by 3 bases, the J end by 4 bases, with 13 bases between. The CDR3 extends over 15 amino acids. Germline V lookup: CDR1 KGHDR, CDR2 SFDVKD. The CDR3 region has the DNA TGTGCCACCAGTGATGCCCGACTAGTTCCAGATACGCAGTATTTT. Its translation is CATSDARLVPDTQYF.

Concerning this clonotype itself: This clone may be a read error of a much larger clone one base away. Lacking the conserved final phenylalanine or tryptophan, this CDR3 likely reflects a read error. This chain joins TRBV2 and TRBJ2-5; no clear D gene. Germline assignment: CDR1 SNHLY and CDR2 FYNNEI. Trimming cost V 6 bases and J 5 bases, with 4 bases left between them. The CDR3 runs 10 residues. The chain's CDR3 is CASSVETQYL. DNA of the CDR3: TGTGCCAGCAGCGTCGAGACCCAGTACCTC.

This clonotype has only a few counts. The CDR3 spells CASSLGQAGDPEQYF. The CDR3 nucleotides are TGCGCCAGCAGCTTGGGGCAGGCTGGGGACCCCGAGCAGTACTTC. The chain has TRBV5-1 and TRBJ2-7; D is tentatively TRBD1 or TRBD2 (5 bases each). Trimming removed 0 bases at V and 6 bases at J, with 16 bases between. Germline V gene sequence: CDR1 SGHRS, CDR2 YFSETQ. This CDR3 has 15 amino acids.

This clonotype was picked up a small number of times. This chain connects TRBV5-1 to TRBJ2-7, with D unclear. The CDR3 covers 12 residues. Trimming left V 7 bases short and J 7 bases short, with 15 bases between. CDR1 is SGHRS and CDR2 is YFSETQ in the germline V gene. The CDR3 bases are TGCGCCAGCGGTCAGAGCACGTGGGAGCAGTACTTC. Its translation is CASGQSTWEQYF.

Many counts were recorded for this clonotype. The chain combines TRBV10-3 with TRBJ2-1, with D uncertain. Germline CDR1 reads ENHRY; CDR2 reads SYGVKD. This CDR3 has 14 amino acids. The V and J ends lost 2 bases and 9 bases respectively, with 14 bases between them. The CDR3 nucleotides read TGTGCCATCAGTGAGACCGGGTTTCGGAGTGAGCAGTTCTTC. Its protein is CAISETGFRSEQFF.

The genes are TRBV12-3 or TRBV12-4 and TRBJ2-2; TRBD2 agrees at 9 bases. The CDR3 is 16 amino acids. The ends lost 3 bases at V and 1 base at J; junction bases unmatched: 3. The CDR3 sequence is CASSFRAGGNTGELFF. Written as DNA, the CDR3 is TGTGCCAGCAGTTTTCGAGCGGGAGGGAACACCGGGGAGCTGTTTTTT.

This clonotype appeared many times. This rearrangement joins TRBV12-3 or TRBV12-4 to TRBJ1-2; D is unclear. This CDR3 has 11 residues. V was shortened by 4 bases and J by 2 bases, with 2 bases between the two germline ends. The CDR3 nucleotides read TGTGCCAGCAGTTACAACTATGGCTACACCTTC. Protein: CASSYNYGYTF.

V and J are TRBV2 and TRBJ1-5, with D possibly matching TRBD1 (5 bases). The V and J ends lost 5 bases and 6 bases respectively, with 14 bases between them. This CDR3 comprises 14 residues. Germline CDR1 and CDR2: SNHLY and FYNNEI. CDR3 sequence reads: CASSRRQQGQPQHF. Here the CDR3 DNA reads TGTGCCAGCAGTCGGAGACAGCAGGGTCAGCCCCAGCATTTT.

The chain links TRBV2 to TRBJ2-5, with TRBD2 identical over 9 bases. There are 16 residues in the CDR3. J gave up 0 bases and V 4 bases, and 6 bases lay outside the gene matches. From germline, CDR1 is SNHLY and CDR2 FYNNEI. CDR3 in DNA: TGTGCCAGCAGTGGCGGGGGGGCTCAGTACCAAGAGACCCAGTACTTC. This sequence encodes CASSGGGAQYQETQYF.

The V call is TRBV6-1, the J call TRBJ2-7, with D unclear. Germline V gene lookup returns CDR1 MNHNS and CDR2 SASEGT. This CDR3 has 15 residues. Trimming removed 0 bases at V and 1 base at J, with 10 bases between. DNA of the CDR3: TGTGCCAGCAGTGAAGCTCCGGGCCATTCCTACGAGCAGTACTTC. Amino acids: CASSEAPGHSYEQYF.

This clonotype came up many times. This rearrangement joins TRBV2 to TRBJ2-1; 10 nucleotides agree with TRBD1. J gave up 6 bases and V 4 bases, and 6 bases lay outside the gene matches. This CDR3 is built from 15 residues. CDR1 SNHLY and CDR2 FYNNEI come from the germline V gene. The CDR3 sequence: CASSGLGQGINEQFF. CDR3 sequence (DNA): TGTGCCAGCAGTGGATTGGGACAGGGGATCAATGAGCAGTTCTTC.

The table lists this clonotype with many counts. This chain uses TRBV10-3 with TRBJ1-2; D remains ambiguous. The germline gives CDR1 ENHRY, CDR2 SYGVKD. V was clipped by 3 bases and J by 3 bases, with 14 bases between them. The CDR3 extends over 15 amino acids. For the CDR3, the DNA is TGTGCCATCAGTGAAGAACAGCCCGTTTACTATGGCTACACCTTC. This gives the protein CAISEEQPVYYGYTF.